The 2 T cell receptor beta chains listed next were all sequenced from one sample in a study of cytomegalovirus exposure and HLA in healthy donors. PCR employed 60 Vbeta and 13 Jbeta primers. TCRdb keeps only in-frame clones here, not all; method: immunoSEQ multiplex PCR. The sample carries some 250,000 clones, around 80% recorded once. Material: PBMCs. All receptors come from a woman aged 40 to 50 in good health and CMV-seropositive.

The J gene is TRBJ2-7, the V gene TRBV6-6; possibly TRBD2 for D (6 bases). The V and J ends lost 3 bases and 2 bases respectively, with 11 bases between them. The length of the CDR3 is 14 residues. Germline V gene data show CDR1 as MNHNY and CDR2 as SVGAGI (reference sequence). The CDR3 DNA follows: TGTGCCAGCAGTTATCTTGCGGGACCCTACGAGCAGTACTTC. Its protein is CASSYLAGPYEQYF.

The chain recombines TRBV7-9 with TRBJ2-1; the D gene is possibly TRBD2 (6 bases). CDR1 SEHNR and CDR2 FQNEAQ come from the germline V gene (reference sequence). This CDR3 comprises 12 residues. V was pared by 6 bases and J by 7 bases, with 10 bases between. CDR3 sequence (DNA): TGTGCCAGCAGGGACGGGGGAAATGAGCAGTTCTTC. Amino acids: CASRDGGNEQFF.